Sequencing of this T cell receptor beta chain was carried out in a study of blood T cells in healthy people across ages. There were healthy Caucasian individuals from Russia, aged roughly 6 to 90, serving as donors. Study-level results: Correlation between TCR beta diversity and naive T cell percentage was strong. Naive and antigen-experienced cells were not separated, limiting conclusive comparison. When set beside aged donors, long-lived donors presented more naive CD4+ cells and higher diversity.

Germline V gives CDR1 MNHEY, CDR2 SVGEGT. V lost 5 bases, J lost 0 bases, and 10 bases lay in between. CDR3 length: 14 amino acids. About this clonotype itself: No antigen is known for it.

PCR was performed a second time for about 6 to 11 cycles using a sample-barcoded 5' primer and a J-beta primer mix. Via MiXCR, TCRdb re-called the 5' RACE reads, giving one row per CDR3 protein. The sample lists about 830,000 distinct CDR3 sequences, around 62% occurring once. Material: blood. This receptor was obtained from a man aged 25-45 years in good health. This sequence joins TRBV6-2 or TRBV6-3 and TRBJ1-1; D is ambiguous. CDR3 region: CASSDVQMNTEAFF. The CDR3 region has the DNA TGTGCCAGCAGTGACGTACAGATGAACACTGAAGCTTTCTTT.